The 12 T cell receptor beta chains presented below share a single source sample, sequenced in a study of blood T cells in healthy people across ages. Through a sample-barcoded 5' primer and a J-beta primer mix, a second PCR was run for roughly 7 to 12 cycles. One entry per CDR3 protein, called by TCRdb with MiXCR from the 5' RACE reads. The sample shows about 670,000 distinct CDR3 sequences, under 65% of them seen only once. Source material: blood. All receptors come from a woman older than 75 in good health.

The chain has TRBV10-3 and TRBJ2-4; D is undetermined. The J call could be wrong; TRBJ2-7 is a better fit for the DNA end. CDR3 length equals 13 residues. Germline CDR1 reads ENHRY; CDR2 reads SYGVKD. CDR3 in DNA: TGTGCCAGCTGGGTAGGTCAGCCCTACGAGCAGTACTTC. Encoded protein: CASWVGQPYEQYF.

The V gene is TRBV12-3 or TRBV12-4, the J gene TRBJ1-2; no clear D. The CDR3 contains 12 residues. Between the trimmed V and J ends, which lost 2 bases and 4 bases, there was a span of 5 bases. The CDR3 DNA reads as TGTGCCAGCAGTTTAAGAACCTATGGCTACACCTTC. This gives the protein CASSLRTYGYTF.

This clonotype was seen only once. A much larger clone differs from this one at a single base, so this may be a read error. The V gene is TRBV7-9, the J gene TRBJ2-1; weak D call: TRBD1 (5 bases). Germline CDR1 SEHNR, CDR2 FQNEAQ (reference sequence). The CDR3 runs to 14 residues. The CDR3 protein is CASENAGMRNGQFF. The CDR3 nucleotides read TGTGCCAGCGAGAATGCAGGGATGAGAAATGGGCAGTTCTTC.

The CDR3, as DNA: TGTGCCAGCAGTCTGCTGGACAGGGGTTCTGGAAACACCATATATTTT. Its translation is CASSLLDRGSGNTIYF. The chain has TRBV28 and TRBJ1-3, with 9 bases fitting TRBD1. From germline, CDR1 is MDHEN and CDR2 SYDVKM. V lost 5 bases to trimming and J lost 1 base; unmatched junction nucleotides: 6. The CDR3 is made up of 16 amino acids.

The V call is TRBV11-2, the J call TRBJ2-5; D ambiguous. The V gene's germline CDR1 is SGHAT and CDR2 FQNNGV. Deletions cut 6 bases from V and 2 bases from J, with 10 bases between. The CDR3 runs to 13 residues. DNA for the CDR3: TGTGCCAGCAGTAAGGCCTTTCAAGAGACCCAGTACTTC. It codes for CASSKAFQETQYF.

This clonotype was observed at least ten times. The chain uses TRBV6-1 and TRBJ2-5; 10 bases line up with TRBD2. Trimming removed 8 bases from V and 6 bases from J; junction bases left unmatched: 6. Germline V gene data show CDR1 as MNHNS and CDR2 as SASEGT. The CDR3 is 13 amino acids. CDR3 bases: TGTGCCAGCGTCCTAGCGGGAGTAAAGACCCAGTACTTC. Protein product: CASVLAGVKTQYF.

This clonotype was found a few times. The chain employs TRBV5-1 and TRBJ1-4, with D possibly matching TRBD1 (5 bases). The V gene's germline CDR1 is SGHRS and CDR2 YFSETQ. The CDR3 sequence is 13 residues long. V was shortened by 7 bases and J by 3 bases, with 10 bases between the two germline ends. CDR3 region: CASQAGPNEKLFF. Written as DNA, the CDR3 is TGCGCCAGCCAGGCAGGGCCTAATGAAAAACTGTTTTTT.

The genes are TRBV6-2 or TRBV6-3 and TRBJ1-5; a weak D match, TRBD1 (5 bases). Germline assignment: CDR1 MNHEY and CDR2 SVGEGT. V was cut by 6 bases and J by 5 bases, with 17 bases left in between. The CDR3 contains 15 residues. The CDR3 DNA follows: TGTGCCAGCAGCTGGGGCCCGACAGAGTATCAGCCCCAGCATTTT. Protein product: CASSWGPTEYQPQHF.

The chain carries TRBV18 and TRBJ2-7; 8 bases fit TRBD1. The CDR3 has 14 amino acids. Per germline, CDR1 KGHSH and CDR2 LQKENI. With V trimmed by 3 bases and J by 5 bases, 6 bases remained unmatched. CDR3 amino acids: CASSPGDRINEQYF. DNA for the CDR3: TGTGCCAGCTCACCCGGGGACAGGATTAACGAGCAGTACTTC.

The V gene is TRBV4-3, the J gene TRBJ2-5; D tentatively fits TRBD1 or TRBD2 (5 bases each). Trimming cost V 2 bases and J 4 bases, with 17 bases left between them. Germline lookup yields CDR1 LGHNA and CDR2 YSLEER. The CDR3 extends over 16 amino acids. As DNA, the CDR3 is TGCGCCAGCAGCCAAATGGTGGGGTCTGGGGGAGAGACCCAGTACTTC. Protein product: CASSQMVGSGGETQYF.

This clonotype was observed many times. The gene calls are TRBV5-1 and TRBJ2-5, with D hard to call. The CDR3 consists of 14 residues. V gave up 5 bases and J gave up 4 bases, with 15 bases separating them. The germline gives CDR1 SGHRS, CDR2 YFSETQ. The DNA for the CDR3 is TGCGCCAGCAGACCCCACCCATCCGTAGAGACCCAGTACTTC. It codes for CASRPHPSVETQYF. The full variable domain, completed using reference TRBV5-1 and TRBJ2-5, is KAGVTQTPRYLIKTRGQQVTLSCSPISGHRSVSWYQQTPGQGLQFLFEYFSETQRNKGNFPGRFSGRQFSNSRSEMNVSTLELGDSALYLCASRPHPSVETQYFGPGTRLLVL.

This sequence joins TRBV29-1 and TRBJ1-1; D is ambiguous. This CDR3 contains 13 residues. Germline lookup yields CDR1 SQVTM and CDR2 ANQGSEA. V was trimmed by 8 bases and J by 6 bases, leaving 19 bases between them. The CDR3 spells CSHRAGGFPEAFF. The DNA for the CDR3 is TGCAGCCATCGGGCGGGCGGCTTTCCTGAAGCTTTCTTT.